This T cell receptor beta chain is from a study of blood T cell repertoires in COVID-19 (TCRdb year 2020). Turning to the overall study: Samples covering the acute and convalescent phases of COVID-19 were provided by collaborators in the United States, Italy and Spain. The prospective study material was composed of cDNA or gDNA derived from T cells, B-cell-depleted T cells, or PBMCs. The dataset comprised deeply sampled blood TCRbeta repertoires from subjects exposed to, actively infected with, or recovered from COVID-19. The repertoires were made available in a free public database intended to serve as a resource for research on the immune response to SARS-CoV-2. The samples were drawn from two sources: the first 160 participants of the ongoing ImmuneRACE study, and 950 to 1,500 subjects contributed by 6 global collaborators. Nearly every sample came with metadata listing a de-identified subject ID, COVID-19 status, age in years and sex. Where HLA class I and class II types were available, the types were taken from metadata supplied by the sample provider, not from assay-based typing.

Study-wide conclusions, independent of this receptor: The quantity of clinical and demographic metadata differed by source and by participant and was supplied without curation.

Collaborating institutions collected whole blood in K2EDTA tubes following their own protocols. For TCRbeta analysis, collaborators shipped samples as frozen whole blood, isolated PBMCs, or DNA extracted from either of those sample types. Of note for this clone: It has no known antigen specificity. Qualities for individual bases were not recorded, and no much larger clone is one base off.

TCRbeta CDR3 regions were amplified from genomic DNA using the immunoSEQ Assay, a bias-controlled multiplex PCR. In the source study's methods: The number of nucleated cells in each sample was estimated by amplification of reference gene primers within the assay. To quantify the absolute abundance of each unique TCRbeta CDR3 rearrangement, sequence reads were collapsed and filtered. For each sample, productive Simpson clonality was calculated by taking the square root of Simpson's diversity index across productive rearrangements. Here the immuneACCESS table is served through TCRdb, limited to in-frame sequences with V and J called. Missing clones are a known gap in these copies; in checked studies unresolved V genes cover under half, and the rest lacks a known reason. Clonal size and the V and J genes are those of that table, whereas D and trimming came from the DNA. For this sample the table gives around 140,000 clones, of which roughly 84% were detected only once. About 8% of the sample is held by the ten biggest clonotypes.

The CDR3 covers 12 residues, taking in both the cysteine and the phenylalanine. This entry keeps only the CDR3 DNA: 36 bases, framed from base 1. V gives up 0 bases and J gives up 10 bases, and the segment between their germline ends measures 10 bases. From the germline V gene, CDR1 is SGHDT and CDR2 is YYEEEE. The sequence was collected from a woman in her sixties with acute or convalescent COVID-19. Specimen: peripheral blood. The sequence links TRBV5-6 to TRBJ1-1; the D gene remains uncertain. The CDR3 reads CASSLESRVAFF. The DNA sequence is TGTGCCAGCAGCTTGGAAAGTAGAGTAGCTTTCTTT.